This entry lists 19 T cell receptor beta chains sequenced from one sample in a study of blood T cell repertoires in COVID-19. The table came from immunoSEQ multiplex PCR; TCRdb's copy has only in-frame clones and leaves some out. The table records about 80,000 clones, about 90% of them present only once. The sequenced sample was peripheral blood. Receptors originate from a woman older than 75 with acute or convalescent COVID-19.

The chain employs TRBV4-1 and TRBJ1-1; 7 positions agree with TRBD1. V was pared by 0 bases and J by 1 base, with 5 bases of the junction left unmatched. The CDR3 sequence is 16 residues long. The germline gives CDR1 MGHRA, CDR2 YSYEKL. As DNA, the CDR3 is TGCGCCAGCAGCCAAGATCAAAGGACAGGGAACACTGAAGCTTTCTTT. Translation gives CASSQDQRTGNTEAFF.

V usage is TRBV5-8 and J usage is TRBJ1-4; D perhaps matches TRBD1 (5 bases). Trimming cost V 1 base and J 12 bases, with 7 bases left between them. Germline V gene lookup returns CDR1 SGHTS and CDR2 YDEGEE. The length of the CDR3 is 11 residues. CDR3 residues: CASSLRGELFF. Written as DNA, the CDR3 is TGTGCCAGCAGCTTGAGGGGTGAACTGTTTTTT.

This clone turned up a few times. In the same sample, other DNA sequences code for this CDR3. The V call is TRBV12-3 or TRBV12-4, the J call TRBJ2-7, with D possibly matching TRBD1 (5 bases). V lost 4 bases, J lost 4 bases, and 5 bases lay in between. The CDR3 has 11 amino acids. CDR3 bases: TGTGCCAGCAGTTCAGGGTACGAGCAGTACTTC. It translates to CASSSGYEQYF.

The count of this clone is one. CDR3 bases: TGCGCCAGCAGTGACCGGGGGAGCGGGAGTCCGACAGATACGCAGTATTTT. Translating gives CASSDRGSGSPTDTQYF. This chain links TRBV10-1 with TRBJ2-3, with 8 positions matching TRBD2. The germline CDR1 and CDR2 sequences are WNHNN and SYGVQD (reference sequence). Trimming at V came to 3 bases and at J to 3 bases, leaving 11 bases not matched to a gene. CDR3 length: 17 residues.

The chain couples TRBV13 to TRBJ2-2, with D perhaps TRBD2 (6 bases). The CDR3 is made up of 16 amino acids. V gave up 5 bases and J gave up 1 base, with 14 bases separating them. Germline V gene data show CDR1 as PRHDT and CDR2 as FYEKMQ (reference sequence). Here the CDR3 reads CASSNPGLGNTGELFF. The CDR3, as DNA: TGTGCCAGCAGCAATCCGGGACTGGGGAACACCGGGGAGCTGTTTTTT.

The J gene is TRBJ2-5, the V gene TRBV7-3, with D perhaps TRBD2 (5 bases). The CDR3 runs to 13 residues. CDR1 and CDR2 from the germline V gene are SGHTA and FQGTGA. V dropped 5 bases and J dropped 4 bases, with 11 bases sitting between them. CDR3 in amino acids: CASSLRTGETQYF. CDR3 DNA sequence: TGTGCCAGCAGCCTTCGGACTGGAGAGACCCAGTACTTC.

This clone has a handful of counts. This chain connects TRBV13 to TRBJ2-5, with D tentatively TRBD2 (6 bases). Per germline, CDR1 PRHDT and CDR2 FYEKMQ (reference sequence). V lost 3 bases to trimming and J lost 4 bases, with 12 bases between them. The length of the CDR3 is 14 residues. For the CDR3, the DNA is TGTGCCAGCAGCTTCGCGGGAACCCCAGAGACCCAGTACTTC. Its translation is CASSFAGTPETQYF.

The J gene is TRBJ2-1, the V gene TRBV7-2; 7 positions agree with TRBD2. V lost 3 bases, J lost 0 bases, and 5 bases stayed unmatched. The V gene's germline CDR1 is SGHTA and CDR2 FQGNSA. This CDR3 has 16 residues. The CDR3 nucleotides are TGTGCCAGCAGCTTGGATAGCGGGTCCTCCTACAATGAGCAGTTCTTC. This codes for CASSLDSGSSYNEQFF.

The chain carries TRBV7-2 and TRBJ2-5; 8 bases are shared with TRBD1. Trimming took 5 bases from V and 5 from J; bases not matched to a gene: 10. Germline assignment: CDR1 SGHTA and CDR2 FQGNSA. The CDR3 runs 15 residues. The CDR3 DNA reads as TGTGCCAGCAGCCCAGGGGGCGCGCCCCAGGAGACCCAGTACTTC. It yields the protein CASSPGGAPQETQYF.

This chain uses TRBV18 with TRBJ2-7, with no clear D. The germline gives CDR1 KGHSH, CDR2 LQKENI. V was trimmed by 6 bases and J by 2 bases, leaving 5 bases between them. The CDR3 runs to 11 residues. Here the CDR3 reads CASSPTYEQYF. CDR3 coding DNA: TGTGCCAGCTCCCCTACCTACGAGCAGTACTTC.

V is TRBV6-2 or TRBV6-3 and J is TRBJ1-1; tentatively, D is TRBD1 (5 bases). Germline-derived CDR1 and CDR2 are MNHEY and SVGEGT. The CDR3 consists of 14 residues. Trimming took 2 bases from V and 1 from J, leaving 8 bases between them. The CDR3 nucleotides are TGTGCCAGCAGTTACGGGGGGAAGAACACTGAAGCTTTCTTT. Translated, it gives CASSYGGKNTEAFF.

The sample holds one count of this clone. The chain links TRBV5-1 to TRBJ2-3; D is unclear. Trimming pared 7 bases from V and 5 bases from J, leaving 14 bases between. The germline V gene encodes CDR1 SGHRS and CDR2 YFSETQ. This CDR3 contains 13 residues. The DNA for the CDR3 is TGCGCCAGCGCGCCGGCAGGCGTAGATACGCAGTATTTT. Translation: CASAPAGVDTQYF.

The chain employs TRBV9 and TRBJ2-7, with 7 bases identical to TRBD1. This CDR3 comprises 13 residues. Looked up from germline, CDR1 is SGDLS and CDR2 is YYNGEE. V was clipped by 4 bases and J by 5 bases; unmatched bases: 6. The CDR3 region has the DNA TGTGCCAGCAGCCCCCCCGACAGGGACGAGCAGTACTTC. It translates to CASSPPDRDEQYF.

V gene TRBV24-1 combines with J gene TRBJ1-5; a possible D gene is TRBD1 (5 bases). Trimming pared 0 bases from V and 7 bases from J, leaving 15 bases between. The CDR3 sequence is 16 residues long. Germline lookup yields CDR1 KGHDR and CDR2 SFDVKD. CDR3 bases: TGTGCCACCAGTGATTTGCATAGGGCAGGGAGGCAGCCCCAGCATTTT. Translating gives CATSDLHRAGRQPQHF.

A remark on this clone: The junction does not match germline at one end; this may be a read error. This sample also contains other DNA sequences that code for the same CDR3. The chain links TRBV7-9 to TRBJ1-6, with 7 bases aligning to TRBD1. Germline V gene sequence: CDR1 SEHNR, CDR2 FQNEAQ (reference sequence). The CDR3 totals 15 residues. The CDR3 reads CASSLAGGQNSPLHF. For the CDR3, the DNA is TGTGCCAGCAGCTTAGCAGGGGGCCAGAATTCGCCCCTCCACTTT.

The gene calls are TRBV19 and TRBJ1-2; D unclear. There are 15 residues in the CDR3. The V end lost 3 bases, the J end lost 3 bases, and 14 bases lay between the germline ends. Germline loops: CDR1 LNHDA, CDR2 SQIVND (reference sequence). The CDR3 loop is CASSIMRQPHYGYTF. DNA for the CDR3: TGTGCCAGTAGTATCATGCGGCAGCCGCACTATGGCTACACCTTC.

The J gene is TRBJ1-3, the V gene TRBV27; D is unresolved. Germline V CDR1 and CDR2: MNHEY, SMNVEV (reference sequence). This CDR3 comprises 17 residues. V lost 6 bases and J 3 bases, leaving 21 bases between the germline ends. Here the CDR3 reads CASSRLAPEVDGNTIYF. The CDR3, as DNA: TGTGCCAGCAGCCGTCTGGCTCCAGAGGTTGATGGAAACACCATATATTTT.

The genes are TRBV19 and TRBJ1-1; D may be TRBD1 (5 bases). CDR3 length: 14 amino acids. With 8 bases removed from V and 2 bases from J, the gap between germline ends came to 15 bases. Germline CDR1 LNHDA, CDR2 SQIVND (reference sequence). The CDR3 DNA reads TGTGCCAGTGGGAAGGGGCGAGTTAACACTGAAGCTTTCTTT. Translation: CASGKGRVNTEAFF.

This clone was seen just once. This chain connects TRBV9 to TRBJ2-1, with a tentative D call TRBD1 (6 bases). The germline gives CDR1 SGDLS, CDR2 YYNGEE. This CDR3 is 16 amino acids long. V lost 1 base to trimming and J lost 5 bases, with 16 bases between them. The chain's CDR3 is CASSVTPTGRNNEQFF. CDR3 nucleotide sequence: TGTGCCAGCAGCGTAACCCCGACAGGTAGGAACAATGAGCAGTTCTTC.